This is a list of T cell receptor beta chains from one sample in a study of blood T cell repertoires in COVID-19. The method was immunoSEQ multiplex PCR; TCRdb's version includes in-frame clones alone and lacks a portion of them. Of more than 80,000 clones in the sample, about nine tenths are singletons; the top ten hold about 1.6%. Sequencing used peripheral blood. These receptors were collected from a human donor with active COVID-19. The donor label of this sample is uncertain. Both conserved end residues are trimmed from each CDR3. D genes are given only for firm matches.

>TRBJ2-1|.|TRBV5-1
ASRVGGTGYNEQF
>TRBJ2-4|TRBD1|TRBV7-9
ASRGQGPRNIQY
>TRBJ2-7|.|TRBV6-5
ASRREPGHRYEQY
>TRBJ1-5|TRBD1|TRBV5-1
ASSPGTGTQPQH
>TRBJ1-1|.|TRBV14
ASSLREGRTEAF
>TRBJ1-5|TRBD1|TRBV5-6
ASSRTGGSNQPQH
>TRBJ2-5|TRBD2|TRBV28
ASSSPGTSGTIQETQY
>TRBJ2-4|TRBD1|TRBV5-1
ASSPLGQGVKNIQY
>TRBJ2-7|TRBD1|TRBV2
ASSARTGRYEQY
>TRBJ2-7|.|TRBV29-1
SVFFQGYYEQY
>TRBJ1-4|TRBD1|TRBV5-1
ASSLGTGDEKLF
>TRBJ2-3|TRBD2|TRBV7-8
ASSSYSGGAINTQY
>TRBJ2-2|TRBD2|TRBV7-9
ASRASSGDYTGELF
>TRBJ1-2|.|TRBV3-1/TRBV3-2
ASSQVLRDGYT
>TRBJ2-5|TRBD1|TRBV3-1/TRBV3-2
ASSQSPGMGQGETQY
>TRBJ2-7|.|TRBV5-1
ASRLGSSYEQY
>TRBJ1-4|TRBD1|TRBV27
ASSPRTGRKLF
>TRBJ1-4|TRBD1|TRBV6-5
ASSPTGTGEKLF
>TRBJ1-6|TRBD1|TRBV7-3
ASSATGGNSPLH
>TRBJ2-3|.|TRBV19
ASRGRMDTQY
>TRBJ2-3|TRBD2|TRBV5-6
ASSLERGANTDTQY
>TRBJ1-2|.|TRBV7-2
ASSSERDIPNYGYT
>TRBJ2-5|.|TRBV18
ASSPQGGETQY
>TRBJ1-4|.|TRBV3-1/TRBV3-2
ASSQDGALGRTNEKLF